The text below deals with one T cell receptor beta chain. TCRdb reprocessed the 5' RACE reads via MiXCR and lists one record per CDR3 protein. Of approximately 100,000 distinct CDR3 sequences in the sample, more than 20% are singletons; the top ten hold 9% to 15%. This sample is part of a study of CD8 T cells in ankylosing spondylitis. CDR1 SNHLY and CDR2 FYNNEI come from the germline V gene. V was shortened by 7 bases and J by 11 bases, with 21 bases between the two germline ends. The CDR3 totals 15 residues. The clonotype comes from a male donor with ankylosing spondylitis. Sequencing was carried out using synovial fluid, either unsorted or a sorted T cell fraction (not recorded which). The chain has TRBV2 and TRBJ1-6, with D maybe TRBD1 (5 bases). The CDR3 region has the DNA TGTGCCAGCACCGCGGTTCAACGGACATCTGCACCCCTCCACTTT. This codes for CASTAVQRTSAPLHF.